Given below is one TCR beta chain in context. Methods used by the authors: From reference gene primer amplification, estimates of nucleated cell counts were derived. Libraries were prepared by immunoSEQ multiplex PCR; TCRdb keeps only in-frame clonotypes and omits some of them. V and J calls and clone size are copied from that table; D and trimming were computed from the DNA. The table shows 250,000 to 350,000 clones, with 86% occurring only once. The sample comes from a study of blood T cell repertoires in COVID-19. Study-wide context: The origin of the acute and convalescent COVID-19 samples was the United States, Italy and Spain. PBMCs, B-cell-depleted T cells, or T cells provided the cDNA or gDNA that made up the material.

Trimming cost V 11 bases and J 0 bases; bases outside gene matches: 6. The CDR3 covers 14 residues. Germline V gives CDR1 SEHNR, CDR2 FQNEAQ (reference sequence). This rearrangement joins TRBV7-9 to TRBJ2-2; 7 nucleotides match TRBD2. Sequencing was carried out using peripheral blood. This sequence was found in a woman aged 25 to 39 with active or convalescent COVID-19. This chain's CDR3 is CAEAAGANTGELFF. The DNA of the CDR3 is TGTGCCGAGGCGGCGGGGGCGAACACCGGGGAGCTGTTTTTT.